This T cell receptor beta chain comes out of a study of T-cell memory formation after mild COVID-19. For the study at large: Among the donors, TCR clusters were largely specific to each donor. The study's findings and limits: Some SARS-CoV-2-responding clones were already detected in memory before infection. Day 15 to 85 contracting clones showed balanced CD4/CD8; later expanders leaned CD4+.

V was shortened by 10 bases and J by 8 bases, with 14 bases between the two germline ends. The CDR3 runs 11 residues. TCRdb reprocessed the 5' RACE reads with MiXCR, giving one entry per CDR3 protein. Of 40,000 to 60,000 distinct CDR3 sequences listed, 9.3% are singletons. Regarding this clonotype: Its matching antigen is unknown.

This receptor was identified in an adult woman who had mild COVID-19 (a few samples of this study predate the infection). Cell type and time point are not known. Sequenced: PBMCs or a T cell subset sorted from them (not recorded which). This chain connects TRBV12-3 or TRBV12-4 to TRBJ1-2; D not resolved. CDR3 DNA: TGTGCCATGGCCAGCTCAAGAGGCTACACCTTC. Translated, it gives CAMASSRGYTF.